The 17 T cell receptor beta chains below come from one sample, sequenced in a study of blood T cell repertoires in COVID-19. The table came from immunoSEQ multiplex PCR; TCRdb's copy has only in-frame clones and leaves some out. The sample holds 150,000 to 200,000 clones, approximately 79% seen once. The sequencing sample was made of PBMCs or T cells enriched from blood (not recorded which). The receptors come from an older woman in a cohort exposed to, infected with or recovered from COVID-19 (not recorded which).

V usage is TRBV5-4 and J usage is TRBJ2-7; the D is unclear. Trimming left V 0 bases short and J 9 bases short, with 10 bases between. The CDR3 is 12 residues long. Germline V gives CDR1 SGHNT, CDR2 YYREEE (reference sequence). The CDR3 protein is CASSLDSTTQYF. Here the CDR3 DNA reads TGTGCCAGCAGCTTGGACTCGACAACGCAGTACTTC.

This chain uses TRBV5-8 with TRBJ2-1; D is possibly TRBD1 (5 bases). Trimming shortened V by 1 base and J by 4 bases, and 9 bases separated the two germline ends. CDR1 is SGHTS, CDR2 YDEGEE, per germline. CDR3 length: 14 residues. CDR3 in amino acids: CASSLTGRYNEQFF. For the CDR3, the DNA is TGTGCCAGCAGCTTGACAGGACGTTACAATGAGCAGTTCTTC.

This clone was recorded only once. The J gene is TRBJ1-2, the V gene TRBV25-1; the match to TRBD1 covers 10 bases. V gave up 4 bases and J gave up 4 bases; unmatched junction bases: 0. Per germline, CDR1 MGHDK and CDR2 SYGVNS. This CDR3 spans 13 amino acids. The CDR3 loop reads CASSGDRGYGYTF. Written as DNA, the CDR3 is TGTGCCAGCAGTGGGGACAGGGGCTATGGCTACACCTTC.

The CDR3 nucleotides are TGTGCCAGCAGCTCCTACGGCACTGAAGCTTTCTTT. Amino acids: CASSSYGTEAFF. This sequence joins TRBV7-3 and TRBJ1-1; D unclear. Trimming took off 4 bases at V and 4 bases at J, with 7 bases between the two ends. Germline V CDR1 and CDR2: SGHTA, FQGTGA. CDR3 length: 12 residues.

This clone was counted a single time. This chain's CDR3 is CASRTPGLARTGELFF. The CDR3 nucleotides read TGTGCCAGCAGGACCCCGGGACTAGCTCGCACCGGGGAGCTGTTTTTT. The J gene is TRBJ2-2, the V gene TRBV28, with 9 bases identical to TRBD2. Per germline, CDR1 MDHEN and CDR2 SYDVKM. Germline trimming cut 6 bases from V and 4 bases from J; bases unmatched to any gene: 9. The CDR3 is 16 residues long.

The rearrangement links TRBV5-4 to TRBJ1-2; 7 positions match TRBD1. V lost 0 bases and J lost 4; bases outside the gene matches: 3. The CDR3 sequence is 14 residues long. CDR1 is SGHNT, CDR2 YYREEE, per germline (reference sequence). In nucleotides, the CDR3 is TGTGCCAGCAGCTTGGACAGGGGAATCTATGGCTACACCTTC. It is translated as CASSLDRGIYGYTF. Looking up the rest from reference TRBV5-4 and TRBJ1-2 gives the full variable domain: ETGVTQSPTHLIKTRGQQVTLRCSSQSGHNTVSWYQQALGQGPQFIFQYYREEENGRGNFPPRFSGLQFPNYSSELNVNALELDDSALYLCASSLDRGIYGYTFGSGTRLTVV.

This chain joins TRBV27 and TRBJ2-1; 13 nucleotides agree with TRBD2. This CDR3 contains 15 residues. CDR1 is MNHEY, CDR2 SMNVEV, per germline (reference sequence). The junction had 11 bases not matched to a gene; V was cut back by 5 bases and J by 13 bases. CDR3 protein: CASSPGLAGAILQFF. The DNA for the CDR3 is TGTGCCAGCAGTCCAGGACTAGCGGGAGCGATTTTACAGTTCTTC.

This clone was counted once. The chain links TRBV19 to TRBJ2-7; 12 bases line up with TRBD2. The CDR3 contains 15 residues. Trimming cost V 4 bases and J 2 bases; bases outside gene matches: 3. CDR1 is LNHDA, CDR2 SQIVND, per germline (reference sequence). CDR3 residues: CASSTTSGSPYEQYF. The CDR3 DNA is TGTGCCAGTAGTACGACTAGCGGGAGCCCCTACGAGCAGTACTTC.

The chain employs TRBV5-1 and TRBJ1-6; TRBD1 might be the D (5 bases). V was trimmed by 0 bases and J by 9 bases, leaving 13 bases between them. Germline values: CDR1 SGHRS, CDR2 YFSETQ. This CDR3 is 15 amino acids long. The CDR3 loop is CASSLDGGNGSPLHF. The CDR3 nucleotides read TGCGCCAGCAGCTTGGACGGGGGTAACGGTTCACCCCTCCACTTT.

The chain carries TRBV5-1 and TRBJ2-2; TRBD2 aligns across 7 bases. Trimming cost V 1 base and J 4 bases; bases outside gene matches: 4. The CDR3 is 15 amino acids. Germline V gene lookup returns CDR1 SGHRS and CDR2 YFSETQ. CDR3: CASSLRVAGTGELFF. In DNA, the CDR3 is TGCGCCAGCAGCTTGAGGGTAGCGGGCACCGGGGAGCTGTTTTTT.

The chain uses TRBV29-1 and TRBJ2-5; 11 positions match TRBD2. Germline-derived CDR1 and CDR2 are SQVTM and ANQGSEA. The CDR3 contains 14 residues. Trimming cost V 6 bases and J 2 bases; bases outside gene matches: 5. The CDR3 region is CSVTSGSWQETQYF. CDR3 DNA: TGCAGCGTCACTAGCGGGAGCTGGCAAGAGACCCAGTACTTC.

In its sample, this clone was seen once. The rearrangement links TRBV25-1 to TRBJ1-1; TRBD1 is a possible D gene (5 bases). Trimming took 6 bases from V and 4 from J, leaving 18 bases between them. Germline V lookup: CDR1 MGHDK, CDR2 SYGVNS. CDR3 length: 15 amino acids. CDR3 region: CASRNYGGEFTEAFF. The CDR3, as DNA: TGTGCCAGCAGAAACTACGGGGGAGAATTCACTGAAGCTTTCTTT.

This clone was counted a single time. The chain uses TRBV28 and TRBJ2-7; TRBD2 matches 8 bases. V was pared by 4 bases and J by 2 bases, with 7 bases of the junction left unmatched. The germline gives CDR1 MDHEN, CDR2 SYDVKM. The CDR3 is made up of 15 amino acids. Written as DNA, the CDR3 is TGTGCCAGCAGTTCTCTTGAGGGACTAGCCTACGAGCAGTACTTC. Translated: CASSSLEGLAYEQYF.

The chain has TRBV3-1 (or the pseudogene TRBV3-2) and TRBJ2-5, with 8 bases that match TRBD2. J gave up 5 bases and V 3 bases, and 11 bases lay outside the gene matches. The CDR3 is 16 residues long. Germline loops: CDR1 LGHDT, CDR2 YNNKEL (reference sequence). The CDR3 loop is CASSHFGAGGRETQYF. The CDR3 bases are TGTGCCAGCAGCCATTTTGGGGCGGGAGGCCGGGAGACCCAGTACTTC.

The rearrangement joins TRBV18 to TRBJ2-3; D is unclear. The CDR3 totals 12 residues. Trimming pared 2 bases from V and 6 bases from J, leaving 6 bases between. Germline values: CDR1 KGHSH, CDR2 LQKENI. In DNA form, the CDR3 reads TGTGCCAGCTCACCAGAGTGGGATACGCAGTATTTT. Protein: CASSPEWDTQYF.

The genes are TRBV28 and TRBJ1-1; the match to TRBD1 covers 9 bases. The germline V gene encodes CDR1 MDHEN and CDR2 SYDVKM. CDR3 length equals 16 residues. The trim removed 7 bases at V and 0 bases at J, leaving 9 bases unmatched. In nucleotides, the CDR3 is TGTGCCAGCATGGACAGGGGACACGCATTGAACACTGAAGCTTTCTTT. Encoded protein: CASMDRGHALNTEAFF.

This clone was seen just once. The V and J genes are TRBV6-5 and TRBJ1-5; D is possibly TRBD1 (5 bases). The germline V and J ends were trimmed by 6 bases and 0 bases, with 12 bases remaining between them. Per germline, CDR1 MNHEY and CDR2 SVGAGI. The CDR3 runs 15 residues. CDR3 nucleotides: TGTGCCAGCAGCCCGGGAGGGGATAGCAATCAGCCCCAGCATTTT. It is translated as CASSPGGDSNQPQHF.